Below, 17 T cell receptor beta chains from the same sample are listed, as sequenced in a study of PD-L1 blockade in urothelial cancer. Repertoires were generated with immunoSEQ multiplex PCR, while TCRdb's copy carries only in-frame clones and drops some. The data show about 48,000 clones, roughly 80% seen once. Time point here: peripheral blood 6 weeks after treatment start. This specimen consisted of PBMCs, obtained around atezolizumab (anti-PD-L1) treatment. Receptor source: a man aged 65-85 years with urothelial cancer.

The J gene is TRBJ2-1, the V gene TRBV30, with 13 bases fitting TRBD2. This CDR3 is built from 14 residues. Germline V gene lookup returns CDR1 GTSNPN and CDR2 SVGIG (reference sequence). Unmatched junction bases numbered 2, after V lost 3 bases and J lost 6 bases. The CDR3 spells CAWRTSGRGNEQFF. For the CDR3, the DNA is TGTGCCTGGAGAACTAGCGGGAGGGGCAATGAGCAGTTCTTC.

As to this clone: This CDR3 is also generated by other DNA sequences in the sample. The chain combines TRBV28 with TRBJ1-2, with D perhaps TRBD1 (6 bases). Germline CDR1 is MDHEN and CDR2 is SYDVKM. With 5 bases removed from V and 4 bases from J, the gap between germline ends came to 11 bases. This CDR3 comprises 13 residues. The DNA of the CDR3 is TGTGCCAGCAGTCGTACAGGGCTCTATGGCTACACCTTC. Translation gives CASSRTGLYGYTF.

The V call is TRBV6-4, the J call TRBJ2-1, with a possible D match to TRBD2 (6 bases). From germline, CDR1 is MRHNA and CDR2 SNTAGT. This CDR3 comprises 15 residues. Deletions cut 6 bases from V and 0 bases from J, with 12 bases between. The CDR3 DNA follows: TGTGCCAGCAGAGGGGACTGTCCCTCCTACAATGAGCAGTTCTTC. Its translation: CASRGDCPSYNEQFF.

The chain links TRBV9 to TRBJ2-2; 7 bases agree with TRBD1. The germline gives CDR1 SGDLS, CDR2 YYNGEE. The CDR3 length is 15 residues. J gave up 8 bases and V 4 bases, and 11 bases lay outside the gene matches. CDR3 in amino acids: CASSPGTASLGELFF. CDR3 sequence (DNA): TGTGCCAGCAGCCCTGGGACAGCCTCATTAGGGGAGCTGTTTTTT.

On this clone: Additional DNA sequences in this sample encode the identical CDR3. The CDR3 here is CASSTPGLAGFRSSYNEQFF. DNA of the CDR3: TGTGCCAGCAGTACACCGGGACTAGCGGGGTTTCGGAGCTCCTACAATGAGCAGTTCTTC. This chain connects TRBV27 to TRBJ2-1; 13 bases line up with TRBD2. The length of the CDR3 is 20 residues. The germline gives CDR1 MNHEY, CDR2 SMNVEV (reference sequence). J gave up 0 bases and V 5 bases, and 13 bases lay outside the gene matches.

CDR3 DNA: TGTGCCAGCTCACCGGGAGGCCATAGCAATCAGCCCCAGCATTTT. Protein: CASSPGGHSNQPQHF. The chain joins TRBV18 to TRBJ1-5, with D unresolved. The CDR3 spans 15 residues. CDR1 KGHSH and CDR2 LQKENI come from the germline V gene. Trimming pared 3 bases from V and 0 bases from J, leaving 9 bases between.

The rearrangement uses TRBV11-2 and TRBJ1-4; 8 nucleotides line up with TRBD1. CDR3 length: 15 residues. Germline trimming cut 5 bases from V and 10 bases from J; bases unmatched to any gene: 12. Germline loops: CDR1 SGHAT, CDR2 FQNNGV. The CDR3 region has the DNA TGTGCCAGCAGCCCCCGTACAGGGGGGGGTCCAAAACTGTTTTTT. Its protein is CASSPRTGGGPKLFF.

The V call is TRBV10-2, the J call TRBJ2-3; 8 nucleotides match TRBD2. After removal of 3 bases from V and 4 bases from J, the junction contained 9 bases not matched to a gene. Germline V gene sequence: CDR1 WSHSY, CDR2 SAAADI. CDR3 length: 16 amino acids. DNA of the CDR3: TGCGCCAGCAGTGACCAACTAGCGGTGAGGGCAGATACGCAGTATTTT. This codes for CASSDQLAVRADTQYF.

In this sample, this clone turned up once. The genes are TRBV6-1 and TRBJ2-7, with 9 bases fitting TRBD1. With V trimmed by 1 base and J by 0 bases, 4 bases remained unmatched. Germline V gene sequence: CDR1 MNHNS, CDR2 SASEGT. The CDR3 has 16 amino acids. The CDR3 region has the DNA TGTGCCAGCAGTGAAGTTGGGACAGGGAGCTCCTACGAGCAGTACTTC. Its translation is CASSEVGTGSSYEQYF.

The CDR3 DNA is TGTGCCAGCAGCCAAGAGCTCGACTGGTTCCAAGAGACCCAGTACTTC. Protein product: CASSQELDWFQETQYF. The genes are TRBV14 and TRBJ2-5; D gene uncertain. CDR1 SGHDN and CDR2 FVKESK come from the germline V gene. The V end lost 0 bases, the J end lost 1 base, and 12 bases lay between the germline ends. The CDR3 spans 16 residues.

This clone was seen once. The rearrangement joins TRBV28 to TRBJ2-1; 10 nucleotides match TRBD1. Germline assignment: CDR1 MDHEN and CDR2 SYDVKM. Unmatched junction bases numbered 6, after V lost 5 bases and J lost 5 bases. The length of the CDR3 is 15 residues. As DNA, the CDR3 is TGTGCCAGCAGTAGGGGACAGGGGATAAACAATGAGCAGTTCTTC. Amino acids: CASSRGQGINNEQFF.

The genes are TRBV28 and TRBJ1-2; TRBD1 might be the D (5 bases). V was shortened by 9 bases and J by 1 base, with 12 bases between the two germline ends. Germline-derived CDR1 and CDR2 are MDHEN and SYDVKM. The CDR3 contains 13 residues. The CDR3 DNA sequence: TGTGCCAGTTTTCCTAGGGGTAACTATGGCTACACCTTC. It specifies CASFPRGNYGYTF.

The chain links TRBV28 to TRBJ2-3; the D gene is possibly TRBD1 (5 bases). CDR1 and CDR2 from the germline V gene are MDHEN and SYDVKM. The length of the CDR3 is 13 residues. V lost 2 bases and J lost 3, with 6 bases in between. CDR3 sequence: CASSLAGTDTQYF. Written as DNA, the CDR3 is TGTGCCAGCAGTTTAGCAGGGACAGATACGCAGTATTTT.

This chain uses TRBV2 with TRBJ2-7, with 9 bases that match TRBD2. With 6 bases clipped from V and 3 bases from J, the junction kept 6 bases outside the gene matches. The CDR3 has 14 amino acids. Germline V gene lookup returns CDR1 SNHLY and CDR2 FYNNEI. The CDR3 spells CASRPGLASYEQYF. The CDR3 nucleotides read TGTGCCAGCAGGCCGGGACTAGCAAGCTACGAGCAGTACTTC.

This chain joins TRBV7-6 and TRBJ2-7; no firm D call. Deletions cut 5 bases from V and 2 bases from J, with 10 bases between. CDR3 length: 13 residues. Germline V gene lookup returns CDR1 SGHVS and CDR2 FNYEAQ. In DNA form, the CDR3 reads TGTGCCAGCAGCGCTACTAACGCCTACGAGCAGTACTTC. Its protein product is CASSATNAYEQYF.

There are a few counts of this clone. The rearrangement uses TRBV6-1 and TRBJ2-1, with TRBD1 as a possible D gene (7 bases). The CDR3 contains 16 residues. Germline values: CDR1 MNHNS, CDR2 SASEGT. V was cut by 0 bases and J by 10 bases, with 19 bases left in between. CDR3 residues: CASSEASGGGFNEQFF. The CDR3 nucleotides are TGTGCCAGCAGTGAAGCCTCCGGAGGGGGCTTCAACGAGCAGTTCTTC.

The chain recombines TRBV19 with TRBJ1-5; possibly TRBD1 for D (5 bases). V was shortened by 3 bases and J by 4 bases, with 10 bases between the two germline ends. The germline gives CDR1 LNHDA, CDR2 SQIVND (reference sequence). This CDR3 has 14 residues. This CDR3 is CASSIDDRNQPQHF. As DNA, the CDR3 is TGTGCCAGTAGTATTGACGACAGAAATCAGCCCCAGCATTTT.